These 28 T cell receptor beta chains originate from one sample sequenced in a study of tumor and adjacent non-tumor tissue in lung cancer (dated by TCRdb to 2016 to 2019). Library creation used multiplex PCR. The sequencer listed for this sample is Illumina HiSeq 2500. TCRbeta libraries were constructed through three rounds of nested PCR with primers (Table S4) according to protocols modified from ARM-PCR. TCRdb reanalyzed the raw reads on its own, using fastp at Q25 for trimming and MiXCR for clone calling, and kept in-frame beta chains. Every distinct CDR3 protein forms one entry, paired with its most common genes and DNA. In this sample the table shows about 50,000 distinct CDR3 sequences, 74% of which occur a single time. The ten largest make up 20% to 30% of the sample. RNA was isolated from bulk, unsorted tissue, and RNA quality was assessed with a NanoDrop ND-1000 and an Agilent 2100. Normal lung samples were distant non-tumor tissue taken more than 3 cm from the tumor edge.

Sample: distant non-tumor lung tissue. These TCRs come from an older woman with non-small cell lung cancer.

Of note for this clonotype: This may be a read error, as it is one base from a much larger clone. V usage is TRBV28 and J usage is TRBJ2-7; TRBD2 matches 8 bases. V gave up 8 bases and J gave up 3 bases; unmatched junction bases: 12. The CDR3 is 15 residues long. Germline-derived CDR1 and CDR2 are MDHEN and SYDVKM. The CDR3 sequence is CASAPGSGTVYEQYF. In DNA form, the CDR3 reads TGTGCCAGCGCCCCGGGTAGCGGGACTGTCTACGAGCAGTACTTC. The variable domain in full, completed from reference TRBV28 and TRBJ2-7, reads DVKVTQSSRYLVKRTGEKVFLECVQDMDHENMFWYRQDPGLGLRLIYFSYDVKMKEKGDIPEGYSVSREKKERFSLILESASTNQTSMYLCASAPGSGTVYEQYFGPGTRLTVT.

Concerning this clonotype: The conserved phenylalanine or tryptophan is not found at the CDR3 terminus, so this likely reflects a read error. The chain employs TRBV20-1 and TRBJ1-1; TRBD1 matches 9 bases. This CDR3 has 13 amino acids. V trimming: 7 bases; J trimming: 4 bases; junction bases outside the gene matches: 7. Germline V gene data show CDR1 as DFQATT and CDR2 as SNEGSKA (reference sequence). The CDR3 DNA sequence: TGCAGTGAGAGGGACAGGGTGGGCACTGAAGCTTTCTCT. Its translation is CSERDRVGTEAFS.

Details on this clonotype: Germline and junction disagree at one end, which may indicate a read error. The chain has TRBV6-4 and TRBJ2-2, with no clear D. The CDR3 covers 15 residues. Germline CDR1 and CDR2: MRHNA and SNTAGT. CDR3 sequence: CASSPQQENTGELFF. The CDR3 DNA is TGTGCCAGCAGTCCCCAGCAAGAGAACACGGGGGAGCTGTTTTTT.

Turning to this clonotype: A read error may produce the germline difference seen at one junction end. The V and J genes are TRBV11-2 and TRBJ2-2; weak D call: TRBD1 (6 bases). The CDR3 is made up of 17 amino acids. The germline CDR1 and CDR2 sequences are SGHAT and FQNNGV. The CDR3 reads CANSSPHWGRNTGELFF. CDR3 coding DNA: TGTGCCAACAGCTCTCCCCATTGGGGGCGGAACACCGGGGAGCTGTTTTTT.

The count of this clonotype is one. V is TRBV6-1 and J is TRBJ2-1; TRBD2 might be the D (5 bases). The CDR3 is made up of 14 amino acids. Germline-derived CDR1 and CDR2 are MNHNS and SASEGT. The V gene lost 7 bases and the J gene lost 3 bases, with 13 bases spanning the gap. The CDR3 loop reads CASTPSRDYNEQFF. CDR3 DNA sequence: TGTGCCAGCACGCCTAGCAGAGACTACAATGAGCAGTTCTTC.

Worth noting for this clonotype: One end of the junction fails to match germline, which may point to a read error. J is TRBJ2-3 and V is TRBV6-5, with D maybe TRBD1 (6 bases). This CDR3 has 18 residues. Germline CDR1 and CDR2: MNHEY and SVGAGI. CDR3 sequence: CASSYSPETGTFGDMQYF. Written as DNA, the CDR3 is TGTGCCAGCAGTTACTCCCCCGAAACAGGGACCTTTGGAGATATGCAGTATTTT.

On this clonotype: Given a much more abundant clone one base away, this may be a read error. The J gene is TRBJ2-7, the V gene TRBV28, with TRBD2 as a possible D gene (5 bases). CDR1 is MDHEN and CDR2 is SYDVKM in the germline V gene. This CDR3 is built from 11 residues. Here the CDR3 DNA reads TGTGCCAGCAAGGAAGACTACGAGCTGTACTTC. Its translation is CASKEDYELYF.

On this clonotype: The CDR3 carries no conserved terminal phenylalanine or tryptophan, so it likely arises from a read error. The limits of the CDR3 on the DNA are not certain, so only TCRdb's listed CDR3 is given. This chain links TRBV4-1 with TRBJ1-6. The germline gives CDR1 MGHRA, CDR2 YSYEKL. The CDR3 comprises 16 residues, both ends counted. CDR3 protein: CASSQEVRSYNSPLQY.

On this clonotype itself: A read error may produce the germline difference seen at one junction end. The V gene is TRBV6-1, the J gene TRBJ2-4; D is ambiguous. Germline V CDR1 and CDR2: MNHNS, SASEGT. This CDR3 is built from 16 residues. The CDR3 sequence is CASSESDKLAKNVQYF. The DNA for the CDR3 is TGTGCCAGCAGTGAATCCGACAAATTAGCCAAAAACGTTCAGTACTTC.

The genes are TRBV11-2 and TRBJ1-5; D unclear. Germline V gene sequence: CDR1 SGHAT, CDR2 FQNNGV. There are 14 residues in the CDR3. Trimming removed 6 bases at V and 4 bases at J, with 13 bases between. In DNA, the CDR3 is TGTGCCAGCAGATTGGGCGCAAGGAATCAGCCCCAGCATTTT. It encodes CASRLGARNQPQHF. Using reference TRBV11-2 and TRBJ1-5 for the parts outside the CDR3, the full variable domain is EAGVAQSPRYKIIEKRQSVAFWCNPISGHATLYWYQQILGQGPKLLIQFQNNGVVDDSQLPKDRFSAERLKGVDSTLKIQPAKLEDSAVYLCASRLGARNQPQHFGDGTRLSIL.

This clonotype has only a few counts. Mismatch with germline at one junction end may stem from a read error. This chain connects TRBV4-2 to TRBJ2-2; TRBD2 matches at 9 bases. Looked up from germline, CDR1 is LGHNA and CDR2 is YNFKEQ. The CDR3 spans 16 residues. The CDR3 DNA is TGTGCCAGCAGCCAAGGTGCGGGGGGGAACACCTGGGAACTGTTTTTT. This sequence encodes CASSQGAGGNTWELFF.

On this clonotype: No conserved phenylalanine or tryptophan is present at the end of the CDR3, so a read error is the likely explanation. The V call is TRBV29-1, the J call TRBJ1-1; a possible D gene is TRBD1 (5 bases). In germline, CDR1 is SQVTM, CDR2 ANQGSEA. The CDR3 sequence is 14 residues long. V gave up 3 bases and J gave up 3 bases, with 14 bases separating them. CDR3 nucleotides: TGCAGCGTTGATGAGGGGAGGTCGTACACTGAAGCTTTCCTT. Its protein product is CSVDEGRSYTEAFL.

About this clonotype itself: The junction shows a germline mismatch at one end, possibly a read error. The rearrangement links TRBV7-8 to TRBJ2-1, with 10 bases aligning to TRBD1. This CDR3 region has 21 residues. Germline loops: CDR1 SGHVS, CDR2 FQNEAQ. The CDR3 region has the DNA TGTGTCAGCAGCTTAGCGCTAATCGGACAGGGGGTCCTAAGTTCCTTCAATGAGCAGTTCTTC. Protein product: CVSSLALIGQGVLSSFNEQFF.

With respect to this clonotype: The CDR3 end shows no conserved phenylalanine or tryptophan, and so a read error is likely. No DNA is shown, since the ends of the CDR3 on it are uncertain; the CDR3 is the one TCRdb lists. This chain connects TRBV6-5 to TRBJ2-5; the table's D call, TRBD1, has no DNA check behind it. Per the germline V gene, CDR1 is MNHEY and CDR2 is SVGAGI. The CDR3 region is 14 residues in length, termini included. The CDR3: CAGSAQGEEEIQYS.

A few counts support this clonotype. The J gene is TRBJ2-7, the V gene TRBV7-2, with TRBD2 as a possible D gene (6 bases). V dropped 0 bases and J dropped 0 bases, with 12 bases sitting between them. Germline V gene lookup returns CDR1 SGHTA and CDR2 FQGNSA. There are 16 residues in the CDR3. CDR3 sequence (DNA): TGTGCCAGCAGCTTAGCCGCAGGGAGGAGCTCCTACGAGCAGTACTTC. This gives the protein CASSLAAGRSSYEQYF. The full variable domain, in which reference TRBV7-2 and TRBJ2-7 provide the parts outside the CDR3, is GAGVSQSPSNKVTEKGKDVELRCDPISGHTALYWYRQSLGQGLEFLIYFQGNSAPDKSGLPSDRFSAERTGGSVSTLTIQRTQQEDSAVYLCASSLAAGRSSYEQYFGPGTRLTVT.

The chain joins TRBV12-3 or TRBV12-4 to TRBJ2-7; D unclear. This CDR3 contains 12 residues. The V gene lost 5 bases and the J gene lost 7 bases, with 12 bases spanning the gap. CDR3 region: CASSLHGYEQYF. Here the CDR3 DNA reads TGTGCCAGCAGTCTTCATGGCTATGAGCAGTACTTC.

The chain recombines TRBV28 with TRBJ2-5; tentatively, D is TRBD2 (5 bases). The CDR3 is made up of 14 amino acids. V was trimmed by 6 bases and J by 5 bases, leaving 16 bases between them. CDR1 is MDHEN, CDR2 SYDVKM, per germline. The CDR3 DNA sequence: TGTGCCAGCAGCACACCGGAGGAGAGGGAGACCCAGTACTTC. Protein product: CASSTPEERETQYF.

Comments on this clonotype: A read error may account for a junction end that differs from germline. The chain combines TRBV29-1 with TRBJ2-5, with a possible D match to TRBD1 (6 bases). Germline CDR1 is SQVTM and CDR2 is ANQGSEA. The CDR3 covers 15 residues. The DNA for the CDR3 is TGCAGCGTTGAAGGTAGGACAGCGAAACAAGAGACCCGGTACTTC. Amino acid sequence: CSVEGRTAKQETRYF.

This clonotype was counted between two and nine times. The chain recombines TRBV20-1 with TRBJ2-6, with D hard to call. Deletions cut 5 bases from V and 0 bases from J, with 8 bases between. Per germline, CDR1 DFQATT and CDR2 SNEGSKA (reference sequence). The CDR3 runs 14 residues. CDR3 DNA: TGCAGTGCTCCACCAGGCTCTGGGGCCAACGTCCTGACTTTC. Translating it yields CSAPPGSGANVLTF.

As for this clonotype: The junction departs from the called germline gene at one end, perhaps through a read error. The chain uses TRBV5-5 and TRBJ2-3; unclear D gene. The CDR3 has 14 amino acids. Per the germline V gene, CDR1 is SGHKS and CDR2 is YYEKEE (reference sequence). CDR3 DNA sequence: TGTGCCAGCAGCGTGTTGAGGTTCACAGATACACAGTATTTT. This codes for CASSVLRFTDTQYF.

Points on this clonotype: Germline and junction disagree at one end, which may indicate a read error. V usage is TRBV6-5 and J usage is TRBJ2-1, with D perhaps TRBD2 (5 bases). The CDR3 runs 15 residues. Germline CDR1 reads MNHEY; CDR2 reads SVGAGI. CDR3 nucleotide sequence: TGTACCAGCAGTTTTTCCTCCCTAGACTACAATGGGCAGTTCTTC. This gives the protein CTSSFSSLDYNGQFF.

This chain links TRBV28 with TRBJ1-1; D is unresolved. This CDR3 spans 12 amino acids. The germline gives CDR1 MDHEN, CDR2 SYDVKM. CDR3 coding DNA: TGTGCTAGCTCTGAGGACCTTGCTGAAGCTTTCTTT. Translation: CASSEDLAEAFF. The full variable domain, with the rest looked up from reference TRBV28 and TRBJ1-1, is DVKVTQSSRYLVKRTGEKVFLECVQDMDHENMFWYRQDPGLGLRLIYFSYDVKMKEKGDIPEGYSVSREKKERFSLILESASTNQTSMYLCASSEDLAEAFFGQGTRLTVV.

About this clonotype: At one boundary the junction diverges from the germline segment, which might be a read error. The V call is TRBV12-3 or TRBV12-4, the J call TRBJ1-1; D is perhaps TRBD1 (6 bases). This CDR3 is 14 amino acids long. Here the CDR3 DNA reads TGTGCCAGCAGTTTGAACAACGGGGACACTGAAACTTTCTTT. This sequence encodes CASSLNNGDTETFF.

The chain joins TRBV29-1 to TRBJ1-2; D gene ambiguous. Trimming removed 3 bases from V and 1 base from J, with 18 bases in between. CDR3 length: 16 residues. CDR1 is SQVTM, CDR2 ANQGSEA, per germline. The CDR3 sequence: CSVELFARRDNYGYTF. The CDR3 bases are TGCAGCGTTGAGCTATTTGCCCGACGGGATAACTATGGCTACACCTTC.

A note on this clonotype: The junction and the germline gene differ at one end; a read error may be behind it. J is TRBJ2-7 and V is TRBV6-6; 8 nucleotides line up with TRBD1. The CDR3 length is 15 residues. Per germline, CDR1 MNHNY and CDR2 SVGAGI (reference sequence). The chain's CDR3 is CVSSCHTGGDYEQYF. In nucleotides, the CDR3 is TGCGTCAGCAGTTGCCATACAGGGGGAGACTACGAGCAGTACTTC.

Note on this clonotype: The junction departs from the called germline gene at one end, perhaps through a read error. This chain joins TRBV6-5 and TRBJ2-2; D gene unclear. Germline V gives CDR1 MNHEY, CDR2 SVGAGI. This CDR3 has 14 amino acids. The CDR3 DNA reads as TGTGCCAGCAGCGGCGACACGAACACCAGGGAGCTGTTTTTT. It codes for CASSGDTNTRELFF.

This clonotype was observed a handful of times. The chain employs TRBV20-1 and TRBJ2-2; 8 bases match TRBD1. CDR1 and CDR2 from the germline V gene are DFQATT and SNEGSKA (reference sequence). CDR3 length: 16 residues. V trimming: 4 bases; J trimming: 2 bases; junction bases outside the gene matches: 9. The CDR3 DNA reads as TGCAGTGCTATTCAGGACAGGGTATTAAACACCGGGGAGCTGTTTTTT. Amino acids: CSAIQDRVLNTGELFF.

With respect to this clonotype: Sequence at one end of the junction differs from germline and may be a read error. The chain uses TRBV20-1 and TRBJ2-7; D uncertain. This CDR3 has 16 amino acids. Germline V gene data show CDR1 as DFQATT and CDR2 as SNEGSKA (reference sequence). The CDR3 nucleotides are TGCAGTGCTAGTCCATGGGATCGCCCCCGTGTCCACGAACAGTACTTC. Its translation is CSASPWDRPRVHEQYF.